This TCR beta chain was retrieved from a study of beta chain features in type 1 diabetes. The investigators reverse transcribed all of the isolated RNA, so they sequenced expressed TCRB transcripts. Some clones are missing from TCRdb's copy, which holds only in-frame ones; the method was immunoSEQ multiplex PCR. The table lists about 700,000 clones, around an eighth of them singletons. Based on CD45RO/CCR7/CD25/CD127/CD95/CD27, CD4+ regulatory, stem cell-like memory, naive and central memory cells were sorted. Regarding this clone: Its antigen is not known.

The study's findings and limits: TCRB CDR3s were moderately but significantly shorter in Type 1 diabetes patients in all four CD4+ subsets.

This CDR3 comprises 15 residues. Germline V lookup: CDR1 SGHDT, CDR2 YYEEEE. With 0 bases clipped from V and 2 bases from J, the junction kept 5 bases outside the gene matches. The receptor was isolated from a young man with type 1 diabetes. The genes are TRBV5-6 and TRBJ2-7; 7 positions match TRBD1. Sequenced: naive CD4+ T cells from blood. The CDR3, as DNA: TGTGCCAGCAGCTTGGGGACAGGCCTAACCTACGAGCAGTACTTC. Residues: CASSLGTGLTYEQYF.